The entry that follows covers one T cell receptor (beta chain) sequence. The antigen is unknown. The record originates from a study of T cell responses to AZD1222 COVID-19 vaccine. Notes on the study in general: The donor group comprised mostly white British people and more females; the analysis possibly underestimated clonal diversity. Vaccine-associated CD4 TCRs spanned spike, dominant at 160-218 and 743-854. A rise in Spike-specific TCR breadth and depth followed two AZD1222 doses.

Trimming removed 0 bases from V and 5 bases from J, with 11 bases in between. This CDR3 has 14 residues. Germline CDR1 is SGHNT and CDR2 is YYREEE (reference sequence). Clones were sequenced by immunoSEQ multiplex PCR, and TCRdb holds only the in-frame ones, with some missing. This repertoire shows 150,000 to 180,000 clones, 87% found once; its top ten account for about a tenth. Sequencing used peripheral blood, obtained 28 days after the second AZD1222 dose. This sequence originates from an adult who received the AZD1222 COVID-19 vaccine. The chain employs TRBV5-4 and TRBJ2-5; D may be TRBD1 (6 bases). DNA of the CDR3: TGTGCCAGCAGCTTGGCAGGGGTGGACGAGACCCAGTACTTC. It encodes CASSLAGVDETQYF.